This entry describes one T cell receptor (beta chain). The record originates from a study of shared clonotypes between healthy human individuals. The CDR3 totals 15 residues. Germline V lookup: CDR1 KGHSH, CDR2 LQKENI. The V end lost 4 bases, the J end lost 0 bases, and 12 bases lay between the germline ends. Method: immunoSEQ multiplex PCR; TCRdb's copy keeps in-frame clones and lacks some. The repertoire holds around 2.5 million clones, with 93% as singletons. V and J are TRBV18 and TRBJ1-1; D remains unclear. Specimen: naive CD4+ T cells from PBMCs. Subset reported: CD45RA+ positively selected. This clonotype was sampled from a man aged 18 to 30 in good health. Some clones in this sample may be carry-over from other donors' samples. The CDR3 coding sequence is TGTGCCAGCTCACTAGCGAGGAAAATGAACACTGAAGCTTTCTTT. Protein sequence: CASSLARKMNTEAFF. Filled out from reference TRBV18 and TRBJ1-1, the complete variable domain reads NAGVMQNPRHLVRRRGQEARLRCSPMKGHSHVYWYRQLPEEGLKFMVYLQKENIIDESGMPKERFSAEFPKEGPSILRIQQVVRGDSAAYFCASSLARKMNTEAFFGQGTRLTVV.